The TCR beta chain described here comes from a study of human T cells and chemical hapten exposure (TCRdb year 2021). For context, the study as a whole: For sensitization, 2% DPC in acetone was applied to a 2 cm by 2 cm area of upper inner arm skin. Weekly therapeutic DPC doses were additionally applied to the scalp of patients throughout the approximately 24-week study period. Patch testing was performed on the upper back with Finn chambers containing 0.01% DPC, and the patch tests were scored after 6 days according to International Contact Dermatitis Research Group standards. The mostly female patient cohort included alopecia areata with under or over 50% scalp involvement, alopecia totalis and alopecia universalis. Libraries were pooled for sequencing, and variation in per-sample TCR yields was attributed mainly to small differences in library volumes within the pool. In alopecia patients, the study followed how the peripheral blood TCR repertoire changed in vivo over primary and secondary sensitization to diphenylcyclopropenone (DPC), a hapten. Blood samples were taken from patients before sensitization (week 0) and then at 2, 6 and about 24 weeks after DPC sensitization. About 30 alopecia patients provided blood for TCR sequencing at one to four time points (pre-sensitization, 2, 6 and 24 weeks).

This sample's time point label indicates: patch test 1, 2 weeks after DPC sensitization. Reading the label with the study, this specimen's treatment or condition is: therapeutic diphenylcyclopropenone sensitization with weekly scalp DPC. At each patch-test visit, blood was drawn before the patch test was applied. Patients were considered eligible if aged 18 to 70, diagnosed with alopecia and deemed suitable for DPC therapy, and patients were excluded if pregnant. Unfractionated whole blood was collected in Tempus Blood RNA tubes, and total RNA was extracted from that blood. Paper-wide results and their limitations: Expanded TCRs formed significantly more large CDR3 similarity clusters than pre-sensitization or healthy control sets, consistent with antigen-driven responses. No change with DPC sensitization was found in the number of TCRs above 1 in 1000 frequency, and no evidence of global repertoire structure alterations was found. The number of PT1 expanded TCRs positively correlated with patch test score, significant at thresholds 8, 16 and 32 but not 4. Because all patients had alopecia, a presumed autoimmune disease, the immune response of the patients might differ from that of healthy individuals. Repeated subsampling changed both the strength of the expansion versus patch-test correlation and the threshold at which the correlation became significant.

Library method: RACE. The sample was run on a NextSeq 500. During library preparation, unique molecular identifiers were attached to individual cDNA molecules so that TCRs could be counted in a quantitative, reproducible way. From each blood RNA sample, both TCR alpha and TCR beta chains were sequenced. Under the source paper's analysis protocol: A median of about 89,000 TCRs per sample was observed, with a range of roughly 23,224 to 700,000. V, J and CDR3 annotation of the TCR reads was performed with the Decombinator software suite. To make PS versus PT1 abundance plots, every sample was subsampled to the same number of TCRs (28,000). Expanded TCRs were defined as absent before sensitization and observed at least eight times at the 2-week time point. The public reads were reanalyzed by TCRdb: fastp trimming at Q25, MiXCR alignment, in-frame beta chains only. CDR3 protein sequences are deduplicated, and each keeps its most common genes and DNA. The authors' filters were not applied to this entry. The sample yields under 120,000 distinct CDR3 sequences; 11% were counted once. Roughly 3.3% of the sample is held by the ten biggest clonotypes.

Per the germline V gene, MDHEN is the CDR1 and SYDVKM is the CDR2. V sheds 4 bases and J sheds 2 bases, leaving 20 bases between their ends. The CDR3 goes from the cysteine to the phenylalanine over 17 residues. CDR3 DNA only is kept here, 51 bases in frame from base 1. This clonotype has ten or more counts. Its antigen is still unknown. Per-base quality was not reported, and no clone a single base away is much larger than it. Sequencing was performed on whole blood, taken in connection with sensitization to the hapten diphenylcyclopropenone (DPC). The receptor's source is a woman in her 40s with alopecia areata. Some clones in this sample may be carry-over from other donors' samples. The chain is encoded by TRBV28 joined to TRBJ1-1; TRBD1 could be the D gene, as 6 bases match. The CDR3 corresponds to CASSSNRDSDYNTEAFF. In nucleotides, the sequence is TGTGCCAGCAGTTCAAACAGGGATTCAGACTATAACACTGAAGCTTTCTTT.